A single sample is the source of the 10 T cell receptor beta chains below, sequenced in a study of T-cell memory formation after mild COVID-19. MiXCR, applied by TCRdb to the 5' RACE reads, yields one record per CDR3 protein. The sample shows more than 200,000 distinct CDR3 sequences, about 17% of them seen only once. Input material: PBMCs or a T cell subset sorted from them (not recorded which). The receptors come from a man between 18 and 29 years old who had mild COVID-19 (a few samples of this study predate the infection). Cell type and time point are not known.

The V gene is TRBV18, the J gene TRBJ2-5; the D gene is possibly TRBD1 (6 bases). The CDR3 loop spans 14 amino acids. CDR1 and CDR2 from the germline V gene are KGHSH and LQKENI. Trimming removed 3 bases from V and 3 bases from J, with 11 bases in between. In nucleotides, the CDR3 is TGTGCCAGCTCACCTGTTCCAGGGGAAGAGACCCAGTACTTC. Residues: CASSPVPGEETQYF. The full variable domain, rest sourced from reference TRBV18 and TRBJ2-5, is NAGVMQNPRHLVRRRGQEARLRCSPMKGHSHVYWYRQLPEEGLKFMVYLQKENIIDESGMPKERFSAEFPKEGPSILRIQQVVRGDSAAYFCASSPVPGEETQYFGPGTRLLVL.

The chain employs TRBV15 and TRBJ2-7; TRBD1 or TRBD2 may be the D gene (5 bases each). The germline V gene encodes CDR1 LNHNV and CDR2 YYDKDF (reference sequence). V was clipped by 3 bases and J by 1 base, with 16 bases between them. The CDR3 length is 16 residues. CDR3 DNA sequence: TGTGCCACCAGCAGGGGGATGGGGGTCAGATCCTACGAGCAGTACTTC. Protein sequence: CATSRGMGVRSYEQYF.

The chain is built from TRBV12-3 or TRBV12-4 and TRBJ2-6, with D tentatively TRBD1 or TRBD2 (6 bases each). The CDR3 covers 15 residues. Trimming took off 7 bases at V and 4 bases at J, with 14 bases between the two ends. CDR3 coding DNA: TGTGCCAGCACCCTAGGCGGGACAGGGGCCAACGTCCTGACTTTC. Translated, it gives CASTLGGTGANVLTF.

This clonotype turned up a few times. The chain couples TRBV5-4 to TRBJ2-5; possibly TRBD1 or TRBD2 for D (5 bases each). Trimming pared 2 bases from V and 3 bases from J, leaving 8 bases between. This CDR3 spans 13 amino acids. Per the germline V gene, CDR1 is SGHNT and CDR2 is YYREEE (reference sequence). CDR3: CASSFWGKETQYF. CDR3 DNA: TGTGCCAGCAGCTTTTGGGGGAAAGAGACCCAGTACTTC. The full variable domain, completed using reference TRBV5-4 and TRBJ2-5, is ETGVTQSPTHLIKTRGQQVTLRCSSQSGHNTVSWYQQALGQGPQFIFQYYREEENGRGNFPPRFSGLQFPNYSSELNVNALELDDSALYLCASSFWGKETQYFGPGTRLLVL.

The CDR3 DNA reads TGTGCCAGCAGCGGCCACACCCGCAACTATGGCTACACCTTC. Its translation: CASSGHTRNYGYTF. The chain couples TRBV7-2 to TRBJ1-2; unclear D gene. Trimming removed 5 bases from V and 2 bases from J, with 12 bases in between. The CDR3 extends over 14 amino acids. The V gene's germline CDR1 is SGHTA and CDR2 FQGNSA.

This clonotype has only a few counts. The genes are TRBV5-4 and TRBJ2-1, with no clear D. CDR1 is SGHNT and CDR2 is YYREEE in the germline V gene (reference sequence). V lost 4 bases to trimming and J lost 3 bases, with 20 bases between them. The CDR3 has 17 amino acids. The CDR3 loop is CASSPADSPLGYNEQFF. As DNA, the CDR3 is TGTGCCAGCAGCCCTGCCGACTCCCCTTTAGGCTACAATGAGCAGTTCTTC.

The chain employs TRBV4-3 and TRBJ1-6; D might be TRBD1 (5 bases). Germline V gene lookup returns CDR1 LGHNA and CDR2 YSLEER. This CDR3 contains 15 residues. The V gene lost 3 bases and the J gene lost 8 bases, with 14 bases spanning the gap. The CDR3 DNA sequence: TGCGCCAGCAGCCAGCTACAGGTGATGGATTCACCCCTCCACTTT. It yields the protein CASSQLQVMDSPLHF.

This clonotype was counted only a few times. V and J are TRBV6-5 and TRBJ2-7; 8 bases are shared with TRBD2. After removal of 8 bases from V and 1 base from J, the junction contained 10 bases not matched to a gene. The CDR3 has 15 residues. CDR1 is MNHEY and CDR2 is SVGAGI in the germline V gene. CDR3 sequence: CASRSVSGGSYEQYF. In DNA form, the CDR3 reads TGTGCCAGCCGTTCGGTGAGCGGGGGATCCTACGAGCAGTACTTC.

This clonotype has a handful of counts. This chain uses TRBV5-1 with TRBJ2-5; D may be TRBD1 or TRBD2 (5 bases each). Looked up from germline, CDR1 is SGHRS and CDR2 is YFSETQ. The V and J ends lost 4 bases and 2 bases respectively, with 12 bases between them. There are 14 residues in the CDR3. The DNA for the CDR3 is TGCGCCAGCAGCCACGGGACCCATCAAGAGACCCAGTACTTC. Translation: CASSHGTHQETQYF.

The chain employs TRBV5-1 and TRBJ2-6, with a possible D match to TRBD2 (5 bases). Deletions cut 4 bases from V and 2 bases from J, with 10 bases between. This CDR3 contains 15 residues. The germline gives CDR1 SGHRS, CDR2 YFSETQ. The DNA of the CDR3 is TGCGCCAGCAGCCCCGGCGGGCCTGGGGCCAACGTCCTGACTTTC. This codes for CASSPGGPGANVLTF.